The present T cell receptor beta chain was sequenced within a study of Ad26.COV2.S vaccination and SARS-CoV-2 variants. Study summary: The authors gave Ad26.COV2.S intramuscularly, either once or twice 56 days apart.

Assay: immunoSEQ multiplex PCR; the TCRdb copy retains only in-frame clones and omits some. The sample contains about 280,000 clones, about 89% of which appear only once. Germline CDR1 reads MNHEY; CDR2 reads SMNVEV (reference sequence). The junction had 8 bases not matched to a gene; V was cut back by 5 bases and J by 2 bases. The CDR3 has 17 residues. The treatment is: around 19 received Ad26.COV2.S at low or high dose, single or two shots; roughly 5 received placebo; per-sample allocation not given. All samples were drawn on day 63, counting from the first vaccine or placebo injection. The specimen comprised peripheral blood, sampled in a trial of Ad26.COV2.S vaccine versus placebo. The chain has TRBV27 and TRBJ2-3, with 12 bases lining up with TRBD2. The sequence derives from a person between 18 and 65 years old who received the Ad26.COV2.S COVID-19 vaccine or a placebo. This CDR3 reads CASSRLAGVLPTDTQYF. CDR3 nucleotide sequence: TGTGCCAGCAGTAGACTAGCGGGGGTCCTTCCCACAGATACGCAGTATTTT.